This entry lists 4 T cell receptor beta chains sequenced from one sample in a study of cytomegalovirus exposure and HLA in healthy donors. The PCR made use of 60 Vbeta and 13 Jbeta primers. Generated by immunoSEQ multiplex PCR, the TCRdb table keeps only in-frame clones and is missing some. The sample carries roughly 170,000 clones, 70% to 85% recorded once. Sequencing was carried out using PBMCs. The receptors come from a girl aged 2 to 10 in good health and CMV-seropositive.

The V gene is TRBV19, the J gene TRBJ2-1, with TRBD2 identical over 8 bases. CDR1 and CDR2 (germline): LNHDA, SQIVND (reference sequence). V lost 6 bases to trimming and J lost 6 bases; unmatched junction nucleotides: 4. This CDR3 is built from 13 residues. The CDR3 DNA is TGTGCCAGTAGGAGCGGGAGCCCCAATGAGCAGTTCTTC. Its protein is CASRSGSPNEQFF.

CDR3 loop: CASSFYSPGGGAFF. The DNA of the CDR3 is TGTGCCAGCAGCTTCTACTCTCCAGGGGGCGGAGCTTTCTTT. The V gene is TRBV5-4, the J gene TRBJ1-1, with TRBD1 matching 8 bases. The CDR3 runs to 14 residues. CDR1 SGHNT and CDR2 YYREEE come from the germline V gene (reference sequence). V gave up 2 bases and J gave up 10 bases; unmatched junction bases: 10.

The chain joins TRBV5-4 to TRBJ2-5, with 7 bases fitting TRBD1. The end of the DNA aligns better with TRBJ2-7, so the J call may be wrong. Germline V gene lookup returns CDR1 SGHNT and CDR2 YYREEE (reference sequence). The CDR3 covers 12 residues. CDR3 region: CASSRDSYEQYF. DNA for the CDR3: TGTGCCAGCAGCAGGGACAGCTACGAGCAGTACTTC.

V is TRBV11-3 and J is TRBJ2-1, with 9 bases identical to TRBD2. Germline loops: CDR1 SGHNT, CDR2 YENEEA. The V gene end was trimmed by 2 bases and the J gene end by 5 bases; junction bases not matched to a gene: 4. There are 15 residues in the CDR3. CDR3 sequence reads: CASSLRASGDNEQFF. The CDR3 DNA follows: TGTGCCAGCAGCTTACGGGCTAGCGGGGACAATGAGCAGTTCTTC.